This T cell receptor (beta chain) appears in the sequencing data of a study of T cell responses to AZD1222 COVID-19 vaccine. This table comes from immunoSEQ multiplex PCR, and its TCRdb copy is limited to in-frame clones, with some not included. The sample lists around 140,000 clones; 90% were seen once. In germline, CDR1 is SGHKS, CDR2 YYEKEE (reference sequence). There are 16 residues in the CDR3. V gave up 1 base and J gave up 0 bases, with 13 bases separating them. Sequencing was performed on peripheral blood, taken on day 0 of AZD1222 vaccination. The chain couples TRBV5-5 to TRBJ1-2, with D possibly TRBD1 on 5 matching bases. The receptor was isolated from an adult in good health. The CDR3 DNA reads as TGTGCCAGCAGCTTGACAGGAGCCCGTACTAACTATGGCTACACCTTC. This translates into CASSLTGARTNYGYTF.